This entry lists 10 T cell receptor beta chains sequenced from one sample in a study of PD-1 blockade in classical Hodgkin lymphoma. Documented time point: cycle 4 day 1 (C4D1), after less than 7 weeks of nivolumab. Every one of the patients relapsed after autologous stem cell transplantation (brentuximab vedotin exposure was variable). Some clones are missing from TCRdb's copy, which holds only in-frame ones; the method was immunoSEQ multiplex PCR. This table holds about 24,000 clones, 60% to 75% found once. The source was peripheral blood mononuclear cells (PBMCs), collected before the fourth cycle of nivolumab. These receptor sequences come from a human donor with classical Hodgkin lymphoma.

The V gene is TRBV28, the J gene TRBJ1-5, with D hard to call. The CDR3 loop spans 12 amino acids. Germline V lookup: CDR1 MDHEN, CDR2 SYDVKM. The germline V and J ends were trimmed by 6 bases and 9 bases, with 12 bases remaining between them. The CDR3 nucleotides are TGTGCCAGCAGATCCACAGTTCTGCCCCAGCATTTT. Translating gives CASRSTVLPQHF.

V is TRBV6-6 and J is TRBJ2-2; D is uncertain. Trimming removed 4 bases from V and 2 bases from J, with 8 bases in between. Germline V gene sequence: CDR1 MNHNY, CDR2 SVGAGI (reference sequence). The CDR3 length is 14 residues. The CDR3 DNA reads TGTGCCAGCAGTTCCCACACCAACACCGGGGAGCTGTTTTTT. Protein product: CASSSHTNTGELFF.

The V call is TRBV6-5, the J call TRBJ1-2; no clear D. Trimming left V 10 bases short and J 8 bases short, with 17 bases between. CDR1 is MNHEY, CDR2 SVGAGI, per germline. CDR3 size: 12 residues. CDR3 coding DNA: TGTGCCACTTCTCCCGGAGGTTGGGGCTACACCTTC. It encodes CATSPGGWGYTF.

The J gene is TRBJ2-7, the V gene TRBV2; TRBD1 matches 8 bases. Losses at the gene ends were 8 bases for V and 3 bases for J; bases not matched to a gene: 12. This CDR3 has 15 residues. Germline V CDR1 and CDR2: SNHLY, FYNNEI. The CDR3 protein is CASCKDRGTFYEQYF. CDR3 sequence (DNA): TGTGCCAGCTGTAAAGACAGGGGAACCTTCTACGAGCAGTACTTC.

The gene calls are TRBV27 and TRBJ2-1, with 10 bases fitting TRBD2. Trimming cost V 5 bases and J 3 bases; bases outside gene matches: 4. The CDR3 consists of 15 residues. Germline loops: CDR1 MNHEY, CDR2 SMNVEV (reference sequence). The DNA for the CDR3 is TGTGCCAGCAGTATCGGACTAGCGGACTACAATGAGCAGTTCTTC. This translates into CASSIGLADYNEQFF.

V is TRBV28 and J is TRBJ2-7; 11 bases match TRBD1. The CDR3 loop spans 13 amino acids. Germline CDR1 and CDR2: MDHEN and SYDVKM. V shed 7 bases, J shed 6 bases, and the junction held 5 bases outside the gene matches. CDR3 residues: CASTDRGPGEQYF. The CDR3 DNA reads as TGTGCCAGCACGGACAGGGGGCCCGGCGAGCAGTACTTC.

This sequence joins TRBV5-4 and TRBJ2-7; 7 positions match TRBD2. Trimming cost V 4 bases and J 2 bases; bases outside gene matches: 9. The CDR3 is 15 amino acids. Germline loops: CDR1 SGHNT, CDR2 YYREEE (reference sequence). This CDR3 is CASSRGAGIPYEQYF. The DNA for the CDR3 is TGTGCCAGCAGCCGGGGAGCGGGAATTCCCTACGAGCAGTACTTC.

A few counts support this clone. This chain uses TRBV2 with TRBJ1-5; D not resolved. The V gene lost 7 bases and the J gene lost 2 bases, with 12 bases spanning the gap. The CDR3 length is 14 residues. Per germline, CDR1 SNHLY and CDR2 FYNNEI. The chain's CDR3 is CASTQGLGNQPQHF. CDR3 DNA: TGTGCCAGCACTCAAGGGTTGGGCAATCAGCCCCAGCATTTT.

This chain links TRBV6-5 with TRBJ2-1; either TRBD1 or TRBD2 may fit D (5 bases each). CDR3 length: 11 amino acids. In germline, CDR1 is MNHEY, CDR2 SVGAGI. V lost 7 bases, J lost 10 bases, and 11 bases lay in between. CDR3 nucleotide sequence: TGTGCCAGCACCAAAAGGGACGAGCAGTTCTTC. Encoded protein: CASTKRDEQFF.

The table lists this clone with a count of one. V usage is TRBV6-1 and J usage is TRBJ2-7, with D unclear. Trimming left V 6 bases short and J 6 bases short, with 21 bases between. CDR1 MNHNS and CDR2 SASEGT come from the germline V gene. This CDR3 contains 15 residues. The CDR3 is CASSSNPGIVREQYF. DNA of the CDR3: TGTGCCAGCAGCAGCAACCCTGGCATAGTGCGCGAGCAGTACTTC.